The 11 T cell receptor beta chains below were found in one sample sequenced in a study of T cell repertoires in cytomegalovirus infection. TCRdb ran MiXCR on the reads and lists one entry per CDR3 protein. This sample has 750,000 to 950,000 distinct CDR3 sequences, with about 28% found just once. The antigens of these receptors remain unknown. Specimen: cultured CD8+ T cells from PBMCs, collected from culture after CMV antigen stimulation. The source is a human donor in good health (CMV status not recorded). Some clones in this sample may be carry-over from other donors' samples.

The rearrangement uses TRBV7-2 and TRBJ2-5; tentatively, D is TRBD2 (6 bases). The CDR3 has 16 amino acids. V shed 4 bases and J shed 9 bases, with 24 bases lying between them. CDR1 SGHTA and CDR2 FQGNSA come from the germline V gene. This chain's CDR3 is CASSSLLAMSGSPQYF. CDR3 in DNA: TGTGCCAGCAGCTCCCTACTAGCTATGTCAGGGTCCCCCCAGTACTTC. Based on the CDR3 plus reference TRBV7-2 and TRBJ2-5, the full variable domain is GAGVSQSPSNKVTEKGKDVELRCDPISGHTALYWYRQSLGQGLEFLIYFQGNSAPDKSGLPSDRFSAERTGGSVSTLTIQRTQQEDSAVYLCASSSLLAMSGSPQYFGPGTRLLVL.

This clonotype was counted between two and nine times. The genes are TRBV4-1 and TRBJ2-1; D not certain. Trimming removed 1 base from V and 8 bases from J, with 15 bases in between. This CDR3 has 15 amino acids. Germline V gene lookup returns CDR1 MGHRA and CDR2 YSYEKL. CDR3 nucleotide sequence: TGCGCCAGCAGCCAAGTACCAGGCTTGTGGGATGAGCAGTTCTTC. Translating it yields CASSQVPGLWDEQFF.

V and J are TRBV24-1 and TRBJ2-3, with unresolved D. This CDR3 is 14 amino acids long. V shed 7 bases and J shed 3 bases, with 13 bases lying between them. Germline loops: CDR1 KGHDR, CDR2 SFDVKD. The CDR3 protein is CATRSGKGTDTQYF. For the CDR3, the DNA is TGTGCCACCAGGTCCGGTAAGGGAACAGATACGCAGTATTTT.

This clonotype was counted only a few times. The CDR3 is CASSEWGQEDTDTQYF. The CDR3 DNA is TGTGCCAGCAGTGAATGGGGACAGGAGGACACAGATACGCAGTATTTT. The chain employs TRBV6-1 and TRBJ2-3; 8 nucleotides align to TRBD1. The CDR3 extends over 16 amino acids. CDR1 is MNHNS, CDR2 SASEGT, per germline. V shed 2 bases, J shed 2 bases, and the junction held 6 bases outside the gene matches.

This sequence joins TRBV6-6 and TRBJ1-6; no clear D gene. V was clipped by 6 bases and J by 6 bases, with 21 bases between them. The CDR3 has 17 residues. Germline CDR1 MNHNY, CDR2 SVGAGI (reference sequence). CDR3 loop: CASSYKSRAAANSPLHF. In DNA, the CDR3 is TGTGCCAGCAGCTACAAGTCAAGGGCAGCCGCTAATTCACCCCTCCACTTT.

This rearrangement joins TRBV7-8 to TRBJ2-7, with 7 bases fitting TRBD2. Germline assignment: CDR1 SGHVS and CDR2 FQNEAQ. The ends lost 1 base at V and 5 bases at J; junction bases unmatched: 8. CDR3 length: 15 amino acids. This CDR3 is CASSLGSGVVNEQYV. CDR3 coding DNA: TGTGCCAGCAGCTTAGGGAGCGGGGTGGTTAACGAGCAGTACGTC.

This clonotype was seen a handful of times. The rearrangement joins TRBV6-2 or TRBV6-3 to TRBJ1-6, with D tentatively TRBD1 (5 bases). The germline V gene encodes CDR1 MNHEY and CDR2 SVGEGT. This CDR3 is 16 amino acids long. The ends were cut back, 2 bases at V and 7 bases at J, with 15 bases in the middle. The CDR3 loop reads CASSYTGQGGNSPLHF. The CDR3 DNA reads TGTGCCAGCAGTTACACGGGCCAGGGAGGCAATTCACCCCTCCACTTT.

The rearrangement uses TRBV24-1 and TRBJ2-3; 10 bases fit TRBD2. CDR3 length: 18 residues. From germline, CDR1 is KGHDR and CDR2 SFDVKD. V gave up 0 bases and J gave up 1 base; unmatched junction bases: 6. CDR3 nucleotide sequence: TGTGCCACCAGTGATTTGGATCCCCTAGCGGGGGGCACAGATACGCAGTATTTT. Amino acid sequence: CATSDLDPLAGGTDTQYF.

This clonotype was seen a few times. The chain combines TRBV9 with TRBJ2-5, with D uncertain. This CDR3 contains 13 residues. V was clipped by 0 bases and J by 0 bases, with 3 bases between them. Germline CDR1 is SGDLS and CDR2 is YYNGEE. CDR3 amino acids: CASSVGNQETQYF. CDR3 nucleotide sequence: TGTGCCAGCAGCGTAGGCAACCAAGAGACCCAGTACTTC. The whole variable domain, remainder taken from reference TRBV9 and TRBJ2-5, is DSGVTQTPKHLITATGQRVTLRCSPRSGDLSVYWYQQSLDQGLQFLIQYYNGEERAKGNILERFSAQQFPDLHSELNLSSLELGDSALYFCASSVGNQETQYFGPGTRLLVL.

This clonotype has a count of ten or more. The rearrangement uses TRBV7-8 and TRBJ1-1, with D possibly TRBD1 on 5 matching bases. The CDR3 is made up of 17 amino acids. V lost 1 base and J lost 6, with 21 bases in between. CDR1 and CDR2 from the germline V gene are SGHVS and FQNEAQ. The CDR3 here is CASSLEGRVFGLAEAFF. The CDR3 DNA is TGTGCCAGCAGCTTAGAGGGCAGGGTTTTTGGTTTAGCTGAAGCTTTCTTT.

This clonotype has a handful of counts. V is TRBV12-3 or TRBV12-4 and J is TRBJ1-5, with a tentative D call TRBD1 (5 bases). Trimming removed 1 base at V and 5 bases at J, with 12 bases between. The CDR3 consists of 15 residues. CDR3 in amino acids: CASSLGFREDQPQHF. The CDR3 DNA is TGTGCCAGCAGTTTAGGGTTCAGGGAGGATCAGCCCCAGCATTTT.